The 4 T cell receptor beta chains in this list originate from one sample, sequenced in a study of T cell clusters in autoimmune cytopenias. Some 39,000 genome equivalents of blood DNA were amplified for TRB. TRB was amplified by touch-down multiplex PCR, primer pools A and B combined. TCRdb re-called the multiplex PCR reads and catalogs CDR3 proteins one per entry, DNA excluded. Its clone listing holds about 2,100 distinct CDR3 sequences. Separately, the same data were catalogued under a study of T cell repertoires in aging, cancer and after chemotherapy.

Specimen: peripheral blood. The receptors come from a human donor in good health.

V is TRBV20-1 and J is TRBJ2-3; no DNA is available, so the TRBD1 call from TCRdb remains unchecked. The length of the CDR3 is 15 residues. The germline V gene has CDR1 DFQATT and CDR2 SNEGSKA (reference sequence). The CDR3 region is CSARDPRGAPDTQYF.

This clonotype shows up as medium-sized by frequency. This chain links TRBV6-2 or TRBV6-3 with TRBJ2-3; TCRdb names TRBD2, which stays unverified in the absence of DNA. Germline lookup yields CDR1 MNHEY and CDR2 SVGEGT. This CDR3 is built from 13 residues. The CDR3 reads CASSYRREDTQYF.

V usage is TRBV30 and J usage is TRBJ2-2. This CDR3 spans 13 amino acids. Germline values: CDR1 GTSNPN, CDR2 SVGIG (reference sequence). CDR3 residues: CAVRQTNTGELFF.

The chain couples TRBV7-9 to TRBJ1-1. Germline V lookup: CDR1 SEHNR, CDR2 FQNEAQ (reference sequence). There are 14 residues in the CDR3. CDR3: CASSLALSYTEAFF.